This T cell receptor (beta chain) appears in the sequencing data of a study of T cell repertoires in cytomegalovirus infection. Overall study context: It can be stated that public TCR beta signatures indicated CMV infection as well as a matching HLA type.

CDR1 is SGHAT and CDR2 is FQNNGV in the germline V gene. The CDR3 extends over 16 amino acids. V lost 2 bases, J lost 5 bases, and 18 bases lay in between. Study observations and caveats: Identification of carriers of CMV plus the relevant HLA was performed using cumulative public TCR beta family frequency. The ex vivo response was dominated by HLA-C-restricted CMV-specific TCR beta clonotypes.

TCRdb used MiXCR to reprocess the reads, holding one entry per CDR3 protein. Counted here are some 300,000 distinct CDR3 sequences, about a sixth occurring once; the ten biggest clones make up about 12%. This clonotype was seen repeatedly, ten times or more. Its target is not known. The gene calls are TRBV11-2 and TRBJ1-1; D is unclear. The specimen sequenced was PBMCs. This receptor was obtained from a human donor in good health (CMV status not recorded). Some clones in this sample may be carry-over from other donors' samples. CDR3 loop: CASSLQLWSGGTEAFF. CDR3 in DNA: TGTGCCAGCAGCTTACAATTGTGGTCCGGAGGGACTGAAGCTTTCTTT. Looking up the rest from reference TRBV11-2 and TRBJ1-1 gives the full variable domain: EAGVAQSPRYKIIEKRQSVAFWCNPISGHATLYWYQQILGQGPKLLIQFQNNGVVDDSQLPKDRFSAERLKGVDSTLKIQPAKLEDSAVYLCASSLQLWSGGTEAFFGQGTRLTVV.